Each of the 14 T cell receptor beta chains below was sequenced from the same sample in a study of blood T cells in healthy people across ages. Next came a second PCR, run for about 7 to 11 cycles, which used a sample-barcoded 5' primer along with a J-beta primer mix. TCRdb itself ran the 5' RACE reads through MiXCR, one entry per CDR3 protein. In the table there are more than 700,000 distinct CDR3 sequences, more than 35% of which are singletons. The sequenced material came from blood. The receptors were gathered from a man of 80 years or more in good health.

This clonotype was counted a few times. The chain joins TRBV5-1 to TRBJ2-3; D is possibly TRBD1 or TRBD2 (5 bases each). The CDR3 loop spans 14 amino acids. V was pared by 4 bases and J by 5 bases, with 14 bases between. From germline, CDR1 is SGHRS and CDR2 YFSETQ. CDR3: CASSLGDPEDTQYF. The CDR3 nucleotides are TGCGCCAGCAGCCTAGGGGACCCAGAAGATACGCAGTATTTT.

This clonotype was seen more than once but under ten times. This chain connects TRBV28 to TRBJ2-7; possibly TRBD1 for D (5 bases). Germline-derived CDR1 and CDR2 are MDHEN and SYDVKM. Trimming left V 6 bases short and J 3 bases short, with 15 bases between. The CDR3 covers 14 residues. The CDR3 coding sequence is TGTGCCAGCAGAACCCCTGACAGTCGCTACGAGCAGTACTTC. Protein product: CASRTPDSRYEQYF.

The chain is built from TRBV6-5 and TRBJ2-3, with a possible D match to TRBD2 (6 bases). The CDR3 loop spans 15 amino acids. Trimming cost V 6 bases and J 0 bases, with 13 bases left between them. Germline assignment: CDR1 MNHEY and CDR2 SVGAGI. CDR3 DNA sequence: TGTGCCAGCAGACCCCTAGCGACAAGCACAGATACGCAGTATTTT. Protein: CASRPLATSTDTQYF.

This clonotype occurred many times. J is TRBJ2-1 and V is TRBV29-1; TRBD2 aligns across 9 bases. Germline V gene sequence: CDR1 SQVTM, CDR2 ANQGSEA. The V segment lost 7 bases and the J segment 5 bases; nucleotides outside the gene matches: 6. This CDR3 contains 13 residues. CDR3 sequence: CSAGASGNNEQFF. CDR3 DNA: TGCAGCGCCGGGGCTAGCGGGAACAATGAGCAGTTCTTC.

Of note for this clonotype: A clone one base away is much larger, so this may be a read error. The chain recombines TRBV7-2 with TRBJ2-4, with D possibly matching TRBD1 (6 bases). Germline assignment: CDR1 SGHTA and CDR2 FQGNSA. The CDR3 has 15 amino acids. The DNA for the CDR3 is TGTGCCAGCAGCTTAGCACAGGGAGCCACAAACATTCAGTACTTC. Protein product: CASSLAQGATNIQYF.

This chain connects TRBV6-6 to TRBJ2-5; D unresolved. The CDR3 runs to 13 residues. Between the trimmed V and J ends, which lost 2 bases and 11 bases, there was a span of 15 bases. Germline CDR1 is MNHNY and CDR2 is SVGAGI (reference sequence). The CDR3 DNA is TGTGCCAGCAGTTACGAAGCGCAGAATGAGCAGTACTTC. Translating gives CASSYEAQNEQYF.

This clonotype was detected only once. The chain is built from TRBV11-2 and TRBJ2-7, with 7 positions matching TRBD1. The CDR3 spans 15 residues. J was trimmed by 3 bases and V by 5 bases; bases with no gene match: 10. Germline-derived CDR1 and CDR2 are SGHAT and FQNNGV. In nucleotides, the CDR3 is TGTGCCAGCAGCCCAGTCCTACAGGGGCTCTACGAGCAGTACTTC. It codes for CASSPVLQGLYEQYF.

This clonotype was seen once. A single base separates this from a much larger clone, so it may be a read error. J is TRBJ2-5 and V is TRBV20-1; the match to TRBD2 covers 12 bases. J was trimmed by 11 bases and V by 0 bases; bases with no gene match: 25. Germline V gene sequence: CDR1 DFQATT, CDR2 SNEGSKA (reference sequence). This CDR3 comprises 20 residues. Here the CDR3 DNA reads TGCAGTGCTAGAGAGTATTCCGGGTGGCTAGCGGGAGGGCCAAACAATGAGCAGTACTTC. It yields the protein CSAREYSGWLAGGPNNEQYF.

The V call is TRBV6-5, the J call TRBJ2-1; a possible D gene is TRBD2 (5 bases). Trimming cost V 8 bases and J 10 bases, with 12 bases left between them. CDR3 size: 11 residues. Germline V gene data show CDR1 as MNHEY and CDR2 as SVGAGI. The CDR3 DNA is TGTGCCAGCTCGGGGAGCGGAGAGCAGTTCTTC. It translates to CASSGSGEQFF.

This rearrangement joins TRBV7-3 to TRBJ1-1; D is unclear. V was pared by 2 bases and J by 2 bases, with 9 bases between. CDR1 and CDR2 (germline): SGHTA, FQGTGA. The CDR3 is 14 amino acids. The CDR3 coding sequence is TGTGCCAGCAGCTTAGGCCAGCCAAACACTGAAGCTTTCTTT. Translated, it gives CASSLGQPNTEAFF.

The chain employs TRBV6-2 or TRBV6-3 and TRBJ2-1, with D perhaps matching TRBD2 (6 bases). CDR3 length equals 16 residues. V lost 4 bases and J lost 7, with 20 bases in between. The V gene's germline CDR1 is MNHEY and CDR2 SVGEGT. CDR3 in DNA: TGTGCCAGCAGTTCGCGCGCGAGACTAGATGCTAATGAGCAGTTCTTC. Translating it yields CASSSRARLDANEQFF.

This clonotype has only a few counts. This rearrangement joins TRBV28 to TRBJ2-7, with 12 nucleotides matching TRBD2. There are 16 residues in the CDR3. CDR1 is MDHEN and CDR2 is SYDVKM in the germline V gene. The V and J ends lost 0 bases and 5 bases, in that order; junction bases with no gene match: 5. The CDR3 reads CASSLWTSGSGNEQYF. Here the CDR3 DNA reads TGTGCCAGCAGTTTATGGACTAGCGGGAGTGGTAACGAGCAGTACTTC.

This sequence joins TRBV4-2 and TRBJ2-3; D gene uncertain. Germline V gene sequence: CDR1 LGHNA, CDR2 YNFKEQ. Trimming took 9 bases from V and 0 from J, leaving 13 bases between them. CDR3 size: 14 residues. The CDR3, as DNA: TGTGCCAGTCGTAGCCGAAGTAGCACAGATACGCAGTATTTT. Its translation is CASRSRSSTDTQYF.

This clonotype was seen ten or more times. CDR3 amino acids: CASSLVGTPSSTDTQYF. Written as DNA, the CDR3 is TGTGCCAGCAGCTTAGTCGGGACTCCCTCTAGCACAGATACGCAGTATTTT. The chain is built from TRBV7-2 and TRBJ2-3; D possibly corresponds to TRBD2 (6 bases). There are 17 residues in the CDR3. Per germline, CDR1 SGHTA and CDR2 FQGNSA. Trimming left V 1 base short and J 0 bases short, with 14 bases between.